The 5 T cell receptor beta chains below come from one sample, sequenced in a study of cytotoxic CD8 clonotypes in ibrutinib-treated CLL. Sequencing used immunoSEQ multiplex PCR; TCRdb keeps in-frame clones, though not all of them. This table has approximately 280,000 clones, around 76% appearing once. Sample: PBMCs, taken at disease progression, from a patient treated with ibrutinib. All receptors derive from a human donor with chronic lymphocytic leukemia.

The genes are TRBV7-3 and TRBJ2-2; 11 bases map to TRBD1. Germline V CDR1 and CDR2: SGHTA, FQGTGA. V gave up 6 bases and J gave up 11 bases; unmatched junction bases: 14. CDR3 size: 16 residues. This CDR3 reads CASSPTGTGGVIELFF. The CDR3 nucleotides read TGTGCCAGCAGTCCCACCGGGACAGGGGGTGTGATTGAGCTGTTTTTT.

This sequence joins TRBV19 and TRBJ2-3; the D is unclear. This CDR3 spans 15 amino acids. From germline, CDR1 is LNHDA and CDR2 SQIVND (reference sequence). V was clipped by 3 bases and J by 0 bases, with 10 bases between them. CDR3 bases: TGTGCCAGTAGTATTTTAGGCGGTAGCACAGATACGCAGTATTTT. Amino acid sequence: CASSILGGSTDTQYF.

This clone turned up a few times. This chain uses TRBV5-1 with TRBJ1-6; D is ambiguous. V gave up 4 bases and J gave up 5 bases, with 7 bases separating them. Germline CDR1 SGHRS, CDR2 YFSETQ. This CDR3 region has 13 residues. DNA of the CDR3: TGCGCCAGCAGCGAGTCCGATAATTCACCCCTCCACTTT. Translation: CASSESDNSPLHF.

The chain has TRBV29-1 and TRBJ1-2; no reliable D call. This CDR3 has 12 amino acids. Germline loops: CDR1 SQVTM, CDR2 ANQGSEA. V was cut by 7 bases and J by 2 bases, with 11 bases left in between. CDR3 amino acids: CSGRTANYGYTF. The DNA for the CDR3 is TGCAGCGGGAGGACTGCCAACTATGGCTACACCTTC.

The chain couples TRBV7-6 to TRBJ2-5, with D perhaps matching TRBD1 (7 bases). CDR3 length: 17 amino acids. V was shortened by 6 bases and J by 1 base, with 21 bases between the two germline ends. Germline lookup yields CDR1 SGHVS and CDR2 FNYEAQ. DNA of the CDR3: TGTGCCAGCAGTCGAACCAGGGGGGACAGCTTCCAAGAGACCCAGTACTTC. Protein sequence: CASSRTRGDSFQETQYF.